This TCR beta chain is from a study of blood T cell repertoires in COVID-19. Measured with immunoSEQ multiplex PCR; TCRdb has only the in-frame clones, and not every one. The sample has more than 300,000 clones, 85% to 90% seen once. This clone was seen a few times. The sequenced sample was PBMCs or T cells enriched from blood (not recorded which). This receptor was identified in a young man who had recovered from COVID-19.

The CDR3 DNA is TGTGCCAGCAGCTTAACCACAGGGCGGGACTATGGCTACACCTTC. Translating it yields CASSLTTGRDYGYTF. This chain uses TRBV11-3 with TRBJ1-2; tentative D call: TRBD1 (6 bases). Germline V gene data show CDR1 as SGHNT and CDR2 as YENEEA. The CDR3 runs to 15 residues. Between the trimmed V and J ends, which lost 2 bases and 3 bases, there was a span of 13 bases. The whole variable domain, filled in from reference TRBV11-3 and TRBJ1-2, reads EAGVVQSPRYKIIEKKQPVAFWCNPISGHNTLYWYLQNLGQGPELLIRYENEEAVDDSQLPKDRFSAERLKGVDSTLKIQPAELGDSAVYLCASSLTTGRDYGYTFGSGTRLTVV.